Shown below are 31 T cell receptor beta chains from a single sample sequenced in a study of T-cell reconstitution after alpha-beta-depleted transplantation in children. Preparation of the TCRbeta library involved a method that used unique molecular identifiers. TCRdb called the PCR reads again in MiXCR, with one record for every CDR3 protein. The data contain about 480,000 distinct CDR3 sequences, under 15% of them seen just once; the ten biggest clones take up under 7%. Here the sequenced sample was PBMCs from the stem cell graft donor, taken from the stem cell graft. The receptor set was obtained from a human donor who donated a stem cell graft to a child with combined immunodeficiency.

This chain links TRBV6-5 with TRBJ2-7; 9 positions agree with TRBD1. J lost 7 bases, V lost 2 bases, and 9 bases had no gene match. CDR1 and CDR2 (germline): MNHEY, SVGAGI. The CDR3 has 15 residues. DNA of the CDR3: TGTGCCAGCAGTTACGGGGGACAGGGAGAGTGGGAGCAGTACTTC. Protein sequence: CASSYGGQGEWEQYF.

This chain connects TRBV7-3 to TRBJ2-1; 9 nucleotides line up with TRBD2. CDR3 length equals 16 residues. Trimming cost V 1 base and J 4 bases; bases outside gene matches: 5. Germline CDR1 and CDR2: SGHTA and FQGTGA. The CDR3: CASSLSPGLAYNEQFF. The CDR3 DNA reads as TGTGCCAGCAGCTTAAGCCCGGGACTAGCTTACAATGAGCAGTTCTTC. Complete variable domain (other parts from reference TRBV7-3 and TRBJ2-1): GAGVSQTPSNKVTEKGKYVELRCDPISGHTALYWYRQSLGQGPEFLIYFQGTGAADDSGLPNDRFFAVRPEGSVSTLKIQRTERGDSAVYLCASSLSPGLAYNEQFFGPGTRLTVL.

This clonotype came up a few times. The CDR3 here is CAWSTPRGGFYEQYF. CDR3 sequence (DNA): TGTGCCTGGAGTACCCCCAGGGGGGGATTCTACGAGCAGTACTTC. V and J are TRBV30 and TRBJ2-7; D tentatively reads TRBD1 or TRBD2 (7 bases each). Trimming shortened V by 2 bases and J by 3 bases, and 17 bases separated the two germline ends. The CDR3 extends over 15 amino acids. Germline-derived CDR1 and CDR2 are GTSNPN and SVGIG (reference sequence). The variable domain in full, with the rest retrieved from reference TRBV30 and TRBJ2-7, is SQTIHQWPATLVQPVGSPLSLECTVEGTSNPNLYWYRQAAGRGLQLLFYSVGIGQISSEVPQNLSASRPQDRQFILSSKKLLLSDSGFYLCAWSTPRGGFYEQYFGPGTRLTVT.

A few counts support this clonotype. The chain combines TRBV6-1 with TRBJ1-2; D is undetermined. The CDR3 sequence is 14 residues long. Trimming removed 6 bases from V and 4 bases from J, with 15 bases in between. CDR1 is MNHNS, CDR2 SASEGT, per germline. This CDR3 is CASSLDPRGYGYTF. In nucleotides, the CDR3 is TGTGCCAGCAGCCTGGACCCCCGAGGCTATGGCTACACCTTC.

This clonotype was counted at least ten times. The genes are TRBV20-1 and TRBJ2-5; D is possibly TRBD1 (5 bases). Germline lookup yields CDR1 DFQATT and CDR2 SNEGSKA (reference sequence). V gave up 3 bases and J gave up 0 bases, with 11 bases separating them. CDR3 length equals 14 residues. CDR3 in DNA: TGCAGTGCTAGCCCACAGGCGTACCAAGAGACCCAGTACTTC. Translating gives CSASPQAYQETQYF.

This clonotype has only a few counts. The chain combines TRBV5-1 with TRBJ2-2, with 8 bases aligning to TRBD1. CDR3 length: 15 residues. The trim removed 4 bases at V and 2 bases at J, leaving 4 bases unmatched. Germline CDR1 SGHRS, CDR2 YFSETQ. This chain's CDR3 is CASSPTGVNTGELFF. The CDR3 DNA is TGCGCCAGCAGCCCGACAGGGGTCAACACCGGGGAGCTGTTTTTT.

In its sample, this clonotype was seen a few times. The CDR3 here is CSARDTAGEETQYF. The DNA for the CDR3 is TGCAGTGCTAGAGATACAGCGGGAGAAGAGACCCAGTACTTC. This chain connects TRBV20-1 to TRBJ2-5; 8 bases are a match to TRBD2. V dropped 0 bases and J dropped 3; count of bases not matched to a gene: 3. From germline, CDR1 is DFQATT and CDR2 SNEGSKA (reference sequence). This CDR3 comprises 14 residues.

This chain joins TRBV28 and TRBJ1-3, with TRBD1 as a possible D gene (5 bases). Trimming shortened V by 6 bases and J by 4 bases, and 13 bases separated the two germline ends. There are 14 residues in the CDR3. CDR1 MDHEN and CDR2 SYDVKM come from the germline V gene. This CDR3 is CASSRTWTGNTIYF. As DNA, the CDR3 is TGTGCCAGCAGCCGGACTTGGACAGGAAACACCATATATTTT.

The rearrangement uses TRBV9 and TRBJ2-1; D uncertain. The germline V and J ends were trimmed by 1 base and 1 base, with 6 bases remaining between them. Germline CDR1 reads SGDLS; CDR2 reads YYNGEE. CDR3 length: 14 amino acids. The CDR3 nucleotides are TGTGCCAGCAGCGTATACGGTTCCTACAATGAGCAGTTCTTC. Encoded protein: CASSVYGSYNEQFF. The complete variable domain, with remaining parts taken from reference TRBV9 and TRBJ2-1, reads DSGVTQTPKHLITATGQRVTLRCSPRSGDLSVYWYQQSLDQGLQFLIQYYNGEERAKGNILERFSAQQFPDLHSELNLSSLELGDSALYFCASSVYGSYNEQFFGPGTRLTVL.

This clonotype has a handful of counts. CDR3 residues: CASTMGGTEAFF. In DNA form, the CDR3 reads TGTGCCAGCACTATGGGTGGCACTGAAGCTTTCTTT. V and J are TRBV28 and TRBJ1-1; D unclear. V was cut by 7 bases and J by 4 bases, with 10 bases left in between. This CDR3 has 12 residues. CDR1 and CDR2 from the germline V gene are MDHEN and SYDVKM. Supplemented by reference TRBV28 and TRBJ1-1, the full variable domain reads DVKVTQSSRYLVKRTGEKVFLECVQDMDHENMFWYRQDPGLGLRLIYFSYDVKMKEKGDIPEGYSVSREKKERFSLILESASTNQTSMYLCASTMGGTEAFFGQGTRLTVV.

J is TRBJ2-1 and V is TRBV11-1; D not resolved. Germline V lookup: CDR1 SGHAT, CDR2 FQDESV (reference sequence). V shed 5 bases and J shed 0 bases, with 20 bases lying between them. This CDR3 is built from 18 residues. In DNA form, the CDR3 reads TGTGCCAGCAGCACTCTAGGTTCCCAACCCAGCTCCTACAATGAGCAGTTCTTC. Translating gives CASSTLGSQPSSYNEQFF.

This chain connects TRBV15 to TRBJ2-1; TRBD2 matches 9 bases. The CDR3 length is 14 residues. With 5 bases clipped from V and 9 bases from J, the junction kept 8 bases outside the gene matches. In germline, CDR1 is LNHNV, CDR2 YYDKDF (reference sequence). CDR3 loop: CATSLRLAVGEQFF. DNA for the CDR3: TGTGCCACCAGCCTACGACTAGCGGTGGGTGAGCAGTTCTTC. The complete variable domain, with remaining parts taken from reference TRBV15 and TRBJ2-1, reads DAMVIQNPRYQVTQFGKPVTLSCSQTLNHNVMYWYQQKSSQAPKLLFHYYDKDFNNEADTPDNFQSRRPNTSFCFLDIRSPGLGDTAMYLCATSLRLAVGEQFFGPGTRLTVL.

This clonotype was counted at least ten times. This chain joins TRBV7-8 and TRBJ1-2; weak D call: TRBD1 (6 bases). The CDR3 runs 14 residues. V lost 2 bases, J lost 6 bases, and 13 bases lay in between. CDR1 is SGHVS, CDR2 FQNEAQ, per germline. CDR3 bases: TGTGCCAGCAGCTTAAGTAGGACAGAGCATGGCTACACCTTC. Translation gives CASSLSRTEHGYTF. The full variable domain, rest sourced from reference TRBV7-8 and TRBJ1-2, is GAGVSQSPRYKVAKRGQDVALRCDPISGHVSLFWYQQALGQGPEFLTYFQNEAQLDKSGLPSDRFFAERPEGSVSTLKIQRTQQEDSAVYLCASSLSRTEHGYTFGSGTRLTVV.

This rearrangement joins TRBV5-1 to TRBJ1-3; the D is unclear. CDR1 and CDR2 (germline): SGHRS, YFSETQ. The CDR3 length is 16 residues. V lost 3 bases and J lost 3, with 16 bases in between. The CDR3 DNA is TGCGCCAGCAGCTCAAATTTTGGGTCGGATGGAAACACCATATATTTT. Its translation: CASSSNFGSDGNTIYF.

This clonotype has only one observation. The genes are TRBV20-1 and TRBJ2-3; D gene uncertain. V shed 0 bases and J shed 2 bases, with 15 bases lying between them. The CDR3 runs 16 residues. CDR1 DFQATT and CDR2 SNEGSKA come from the germline V gene (reference sequence). The CDR3 loop reads CSARDGVPSPTDTQYF. The CDR3 DNA reads TGCAGTGCTAGAGATGGGGTGCCCAGCCCCACAGATACGCAGTATTTT.

This clonotype showed up just a few times. The chain employs TRBV25-1 and TRBJ1-5; D perhaps matches TRBD1 (6 bases). CDR1 and CDR2 (germline): MGHDK, SYGVNS. V was trimmed by 5 bases and J by 4 bases, leaving 18 bases between them. The CDR3 is 16 amino acids. Here the CDR3 DNA reads TGTGCCAGCAGTTTGGGAGGGCAGGGGCAGAATCAGCCCCAGCATTTT. Amino acids: CASSLGGQGQNQPQHF. The full variable domain, its missing parts supplied by reference TRBV25-1 and TRBJ1-5, is EADIYQTPRYLVIGTGKKITLECSQTMGHDKMYWYQQDPGMELHLIHYSYGVNSTEKGDLSSESTVSRIRTEHFPLTLESARPSHTSQYLCASSLGGQGQNQPQHFGDGTRLSIL.

In nucleotides, the CDR3 is TGCAGCGTACCCCGAGCGGGGCACTATGGCTACACCTTC. Protein sequence: CSVPRAGHYGYTF. The gene calls are TRBV29-1 and TRBJ1-2, with D possibly being TRBD1 (5 bases). Germline values: CDR1 SQVTM, CDR2 ANQGSEA. Deletions cut 6 bases from V and 3 bases from J, with 14 bases between. CDR3 size: 13 residues. Full variable domain (missing parts from reference TRBV29-1 and TRBJ1-2): SAVISQKPSRDICQRGTSLTIQCQVDSQVTMMFWYRQQPGQSLTLIATANQGSEATYESGFVIDKFPISRPNLTFSTLTVSNMSPEDSSIYLCSVPRAGHYGYTFGSGTRLTVV.

This chain uses TRBV6-2 or TRBV6-3 with TRBJ1-1; D gene uncertain. This CDR3 spans 13 amino acids. V gave up 4 bases and J gave up 2 bases, with 8 bases separating them. Germline V gene data show CDR1 as MNHEY and CDR2 as SVGEGT. CDR3 region: CASSSTRNTEAFF. DNA of the CDR3: TGTGCCAGCAGTTCAACACGAAACACTGAAGCTTTCTTT.

This clonotype was detected only a few times. The J gene is TRBJ1-1, the V gene TRBV27, with D unclear. The CDR3 length is 16 residues. Germline V gives CDR1 MNHEY, CDR2 SMNVEV (reference sequence). The germline V and J ends were trimmed by 1 base and 0 bases, with 12 bases remaining between them. The CDR3, as DNA: TGTGCCAGCAGTTTATATTCGGACTTCCTGAACACTGAAGCTTTCTTT. Translating it yields CASSLYSDFLNTEAFF.

This clonotype was observed a few times. This chain connects TRBV5-5 to TRBJ2-7; D is undetermined. Trimming shortened V by 0 bases and J by 6 bases, and 13 bases separated the two germline ends. The CDR3 loop spans 14 amino acids. The germline V gene has CDR1 SGHKS and CDR2 YYEKEE (reference sequence). CDR3 in DNA: TGTGCCAGCAGCTTGGTTCAGCTTCTCGGCGAGCAGTACTTC. It is translated as CASSLVQLLGEQYF.

The sample holds many counts of this clonotype. The chain has TRBV5-1 and TRBJ2-2; 9 positions agree with TRBD2. This CDR3 region has 16 residues. Per germline, CDR1 SGHRS and CDR2 YFSETQ. Unmatched junction bases numbered 0, after V lost 0 bases and J lost 0 bases. This CDR3 reads CASSLVAGANTGELFF. CDR3 DNA: TGCGCCAGCAGCTTGGTAGCGGGAGCGAACACCGGGGAGCTGTTTTTT. The full variable domain, in which reference TRBV5-1 and TRBJ2-2 provide the parts outside the CDR3, is KAGVTQTPRYLIKTRGQQVTLSCSPISGHRSVSWYQQTPGQGLQFLFEYFSETQRNKGNFPGRFSGRQFSNSRSEMNVSTLELGDSALYLCASSLVAGANTGELFFGEGSRLTVL.

This clonotype was counted a few times. The V call is TRBV4-2, the J call TRBJ2-5, with TRBD2 matching 8 bases. Losses at the gene ends were 1 base for V and 4 bases for J; bases not matched to a gene: 8. CDR3 length equals 16 residues. Germline V lookup: CDR1 LGHNA, CDR2 YNFKEQ. This CDR3 reads CASSQVGGGLLETQYF. Written as DNA, the CDR3 is TGTGCCAGCAGCCAAGTCGGGGGGGGCCTATTAGAGACCCAGTACTTC.

A few counts support this clonotype. This chain connects TRBV6-6 to TRBJ2-7; D unresolved. V lost 7 bases, J lost 2 bases, and 9 bases lay in between. The germline CDR1 and CDR2 sequences are MNHNY and SVGAGI (reference sequence). The CDR3 loop spans 12 amino acids. CDR3 residues: CASTQDAYEQYF. CDR3 nucleotides: TGTGCCAGCACCCAGGACGCCTACGAGCAGTACTTC.

The chain has TRBV12-3 or TRBV12-4 and TRBJ2-7; possible D gene TRBD2, 6 bases. Trimming pared 3 bases from V and 3 bases from J, leaving 9 bases between. The CDR3 consists of 13 residues. The CDR3 sequence: CASSFRGYYEQYF. For the CDR3, the DNA is TGTGCCAGCAGTTTCCGGGGGTACTACGAGCAGTACTTC.

V usage is TRBV29-1 and J usage is TRBJ1-1; D may be TRBD1 (5 bases). The V gene lost 4 bases and the J gene lost 4 bases, with 16 bases spanning the gap. The germline gives CDR1 SQVTM, CDR2 ANQGSEA. The length of the CDR3 is 14 residues. The CDR3 loop is CSVGPAGGSTEAFF. CDR3 nucleotides: TGCAGCGTTGGCCCGGCGGGGGGGAGCACTGAAGCTTTCTTT.

This clonotype was counted only a few times. This chain joins TRBV27 and TRBJ2-3, with unresolved D. The CDR3 runs 14 residues. Germline CDR1 and CDR2: MNHEY and SMNVEV (reference sequence). Trimming shortened V by 3 bases and J by 4 bases, and 11 bases separated the two germline ends. The CDR3 DNA is TGTGCCAGCAGTTTTAGGGTAGTAGCAGATACGCAGTATTTT. This translates into CASSFRVVADTQYF.

The genes are TRBV14 and TRBJ2-3, with D tentatively TRBD2 (6 bases). CDR1 is SGHDN and CDR2 is FVKESK in the germline V gene. Trimming removed 6 bases from V and 4 bases from J, with 14 bases in between. The CDR3 is 14 amino acids. The DNA of the CDR3 is TGTGCCAGCAGTCCCAAGACTAGGGCAGATACGCAGTATTTT. Protein product: CASSPKTRADTQYF.

This clonotype appeared a few times. The rearrangement links TRBV6-2 or TRBV6-3 to TRBJ1-5; no clear D gene. Germline CDR1 and CDR2: MNHEY and SVGEGT. The V and J ends lost 7 bases and 6 bases respectively, with 19 bases between them. The CDR3 is 15 amino acids. CDR3 sequence (DNA): TGTGCCAGCAACGACGTTGTAGGGATATCTCAGCCCCAGCATTTT. The encoded protein is CASNDVVGISQPQHF.

The table lists this clonotype with many counts. This chain joins TRBV3-1 and TRBJ2-1, with a possible D match to TRBD1 (5 bases). This CDR3 has 14 residues. CDR1 and CDR2 from the germline V gene are LGHDT and YNNKEL (reference sequence). V was pared by 3 bases and J by 6 bases, with 12 bases between. The CDR3, as DNA: TGTGCCAGCAGCCAGGTGGGGCTAGTCAATGAGCAGTTCTTC. Translated: CASSQVGLVNEQFF.

This clonotype was recorded many times. This chain links TRBV6-2 or TRBV6-3 with TRBJ2-7, with TRBD1 matching 9 bases. CDR1 and CDR2 (germline): MNHEY, SVGEGT. With 0 bases clipped from V and 4 bases from J, the junction kept 7 bases outside the gene matches. The CDR3 is 16 residues long. DNA of the CDR3: TGTGCCAGCAGTTACTCTTCGGACAGGGGTGGGTACGAGCAGTACTTC. It yields the protein CASSYSSDRGGYEQYF.

V and J are TRBV20-1 and TRBJ2-7; 9 positions agree with TRBD1. This CDR3 spans 13 amino acids. Unmatched junction bases numbered 6, after V lost 6 bases and J lost 3 bases. CDR1 is DFQATT, CDR2 SNEGSKA, per germline (reference sequence). The CDR3 sequence is CSADGGQGYEQYF. The CDR3 DNA is TGCAGTGCAGACGGGGGACAGGGCTACGAGCAGTACTTC.